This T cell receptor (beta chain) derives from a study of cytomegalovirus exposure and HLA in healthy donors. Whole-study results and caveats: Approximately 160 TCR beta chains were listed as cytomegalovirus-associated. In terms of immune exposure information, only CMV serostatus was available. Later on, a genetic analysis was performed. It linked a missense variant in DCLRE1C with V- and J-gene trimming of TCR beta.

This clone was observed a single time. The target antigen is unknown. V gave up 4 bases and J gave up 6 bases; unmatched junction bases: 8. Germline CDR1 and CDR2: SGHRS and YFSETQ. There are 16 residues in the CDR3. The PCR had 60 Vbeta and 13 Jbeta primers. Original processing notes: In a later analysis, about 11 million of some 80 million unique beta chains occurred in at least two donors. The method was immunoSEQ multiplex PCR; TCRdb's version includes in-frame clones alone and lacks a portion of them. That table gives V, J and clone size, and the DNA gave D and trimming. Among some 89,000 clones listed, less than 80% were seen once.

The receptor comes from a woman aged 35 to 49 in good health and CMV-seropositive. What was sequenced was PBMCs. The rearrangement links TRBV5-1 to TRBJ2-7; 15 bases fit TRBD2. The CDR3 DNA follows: TGCGCCAGCAGCCCGGGAGGGACTAGCGGGAGGATCGAGCAGTACTTC. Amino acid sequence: CASSPGGTSGRIEQYF.